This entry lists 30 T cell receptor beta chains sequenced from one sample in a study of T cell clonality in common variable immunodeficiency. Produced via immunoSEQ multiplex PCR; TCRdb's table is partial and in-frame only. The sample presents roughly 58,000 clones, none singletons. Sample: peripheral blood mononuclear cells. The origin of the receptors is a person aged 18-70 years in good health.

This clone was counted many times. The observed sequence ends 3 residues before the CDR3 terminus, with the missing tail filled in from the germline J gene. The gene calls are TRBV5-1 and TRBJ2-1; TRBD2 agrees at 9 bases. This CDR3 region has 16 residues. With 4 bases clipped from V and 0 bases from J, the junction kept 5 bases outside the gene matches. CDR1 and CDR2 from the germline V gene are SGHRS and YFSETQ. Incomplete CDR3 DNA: TGCGCCAGCAGCCCGACTAGCGGTATCTCCTACAATGAG. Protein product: CASSPTSGISYNE. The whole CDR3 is CASSPTSGISYNEQFF.

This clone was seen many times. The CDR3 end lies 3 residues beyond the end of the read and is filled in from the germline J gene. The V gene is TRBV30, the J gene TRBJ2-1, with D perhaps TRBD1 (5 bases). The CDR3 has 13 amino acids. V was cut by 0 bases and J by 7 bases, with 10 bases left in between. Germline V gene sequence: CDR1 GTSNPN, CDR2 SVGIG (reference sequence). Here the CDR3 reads CAWSVAGWNEQFF. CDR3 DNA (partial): TGTGCCTGGAGTGTAGCAGGGTGGAATGAG.

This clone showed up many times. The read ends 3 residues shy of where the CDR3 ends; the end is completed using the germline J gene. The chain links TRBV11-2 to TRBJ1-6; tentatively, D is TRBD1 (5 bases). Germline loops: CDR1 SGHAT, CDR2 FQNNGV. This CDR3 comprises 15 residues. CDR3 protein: CASSLETEPTWPLHF. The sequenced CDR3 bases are TGTGCCAGCAGCTTAGAGACAGAGCCTACTTGGCCC.

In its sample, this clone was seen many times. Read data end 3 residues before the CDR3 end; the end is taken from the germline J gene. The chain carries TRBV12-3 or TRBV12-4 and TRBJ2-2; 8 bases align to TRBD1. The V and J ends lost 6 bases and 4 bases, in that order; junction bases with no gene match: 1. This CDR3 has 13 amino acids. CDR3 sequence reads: CASRQGGTGELFF. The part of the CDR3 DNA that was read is TGTGCCAGCAGACAGGGGGGCACCGGGGAG.

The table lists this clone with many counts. CDR3 region: CASSLAGTGVEKLFF. The sequenced part of the CDR3 DNA is TGTGCCAGCAGCTTGGCCGGGACAGGGGTCGAAAAA. The chain joins TRBV7-9 to TRBJ1-4; 10 bases line up with TRBD1. From the germline J gene comes the end of the CDR3, since the read stops 3 residues before it. The CDR3 length is 15 residues. Germline V CDR1 and CDR2: SEHNR, FQNEAQ (reference sequence). V was pared by 3 bases and J by 8 bases, with 6 bases of the junction left unmatched.

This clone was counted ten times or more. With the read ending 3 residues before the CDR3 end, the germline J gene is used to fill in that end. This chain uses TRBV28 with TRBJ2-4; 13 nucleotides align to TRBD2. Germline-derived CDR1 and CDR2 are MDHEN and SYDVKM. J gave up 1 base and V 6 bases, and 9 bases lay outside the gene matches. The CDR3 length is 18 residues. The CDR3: CASRGTSGTSAAKNIQYF. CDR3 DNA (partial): TGTGCCAGCAGAGGGACTAGCGGGACGTCGGCTGCCAAAAACATT.

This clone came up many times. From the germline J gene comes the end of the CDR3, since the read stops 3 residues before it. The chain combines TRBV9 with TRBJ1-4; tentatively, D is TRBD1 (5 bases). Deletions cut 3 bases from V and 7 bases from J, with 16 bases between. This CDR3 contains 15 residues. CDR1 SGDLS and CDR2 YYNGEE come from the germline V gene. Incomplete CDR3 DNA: TGTGCCAGCAGCGCCACCGGGGGGACGGGTGAAAAA. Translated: CASSATGGTGEK. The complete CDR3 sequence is CASSATGGTGEKLFF. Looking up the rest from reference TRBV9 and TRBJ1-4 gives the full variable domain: DSGVTQTPKHLITATGQRVTLRCSPRSGDLSVYWYQQSLDQGLQFLIQYYNGEERAKGNILERFSAQQFPDLHSELNLSSLELGDSALYFCASSATGGTGEKLFFGSGTQLSVL.

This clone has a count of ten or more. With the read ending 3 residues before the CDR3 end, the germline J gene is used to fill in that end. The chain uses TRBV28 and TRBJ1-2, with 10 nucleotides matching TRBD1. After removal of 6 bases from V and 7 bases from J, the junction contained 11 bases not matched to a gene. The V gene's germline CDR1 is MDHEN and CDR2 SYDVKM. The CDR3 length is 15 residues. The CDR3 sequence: CASSQTRQGAGGYTF. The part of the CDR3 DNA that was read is TGTGCCAGCAGCCAAACAAGACAGGGGGCAGGTGGC.

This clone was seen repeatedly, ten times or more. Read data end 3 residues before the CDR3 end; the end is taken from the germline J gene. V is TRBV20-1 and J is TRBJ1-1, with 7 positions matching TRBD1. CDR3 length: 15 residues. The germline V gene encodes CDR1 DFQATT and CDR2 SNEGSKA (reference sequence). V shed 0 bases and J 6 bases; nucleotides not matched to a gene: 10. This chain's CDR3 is CSARDPVWQGAEAFF. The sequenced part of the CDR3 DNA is TGCAGTGCTAGAGACCCAGTGTGGCAGGGGGCTGAA.

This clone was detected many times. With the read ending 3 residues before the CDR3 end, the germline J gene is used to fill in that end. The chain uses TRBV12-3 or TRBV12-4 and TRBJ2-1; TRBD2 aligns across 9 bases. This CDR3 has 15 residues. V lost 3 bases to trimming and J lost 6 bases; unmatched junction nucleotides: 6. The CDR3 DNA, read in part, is TGTGCCAGCAGTTTGGCGGGAGGGCCGACCAATGAG. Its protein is CASSLAGGPTNE. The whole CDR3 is CASSLAGGPTNEQFF.

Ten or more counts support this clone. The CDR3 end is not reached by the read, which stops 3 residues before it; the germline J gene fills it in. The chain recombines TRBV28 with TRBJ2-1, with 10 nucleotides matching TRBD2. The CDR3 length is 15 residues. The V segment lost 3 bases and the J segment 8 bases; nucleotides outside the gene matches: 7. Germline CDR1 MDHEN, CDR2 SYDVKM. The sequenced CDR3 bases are TGTGCCAGCAGTTTTTTGGGGACTAGCGTCGATGAG. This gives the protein CASSFLGTSVDE. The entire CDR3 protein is CASSFLGTSVDEQFF.

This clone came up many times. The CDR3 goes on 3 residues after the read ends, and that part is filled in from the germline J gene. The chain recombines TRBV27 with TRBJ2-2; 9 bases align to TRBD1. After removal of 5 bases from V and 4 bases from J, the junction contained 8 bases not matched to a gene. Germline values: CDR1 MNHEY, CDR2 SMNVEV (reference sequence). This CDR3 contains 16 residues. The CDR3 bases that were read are TGTGCCAGCAGTGGTTCGGGACAGGGTGCCACCGGGGAG. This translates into CASSGSGQGATGE. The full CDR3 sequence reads CASSGSGQGATGELFF.

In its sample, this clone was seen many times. Partial CDR3 DNA: TGCGCCAGCAGCTCACCCTCCACTAGCGGGATCAGCACAGATACG. Residues: CASSSPSTSGISTDT. The CDR3 in full is CASSSPSTSGISTDTQYF. The gene calls are TRBV5-1 and TRBJ2-3; 10 positions agree with TRBD2. Read sequence stops 3 residues before the CDR3 end, and the germline J gene provides the missing end. Trimming cost V 3 bases and J 0 bases; bases outside gene matches: 10. The CDR3 covers 18 residues. The germline gives CDR1 SGHRS, CDR2 YFSETQ.

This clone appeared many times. The sequenced CDR3 bases are TGCAGTGCCCGGGACTCCGCGGGGATCGGGGAG. Protein product: CSARDSAGIGE. The whole CDR3 sequence is CSARDSAGIGELFF. This chain uses TRBV20-1 with TRBJ2-2; a possible D gene is TRBD2 (6 bases). The read terminates 3 residues ahead of where the CDR3 ends, so the germline J gene completes it. The CDR3 extends over 14 amino acids. The germline V gene has CDR1 DFQATT and CDR2 SNEGSKA (reference sequence). Trimming shortened V by 6 bases and J by 7 bases, and 18 bases separated the two germline ends.

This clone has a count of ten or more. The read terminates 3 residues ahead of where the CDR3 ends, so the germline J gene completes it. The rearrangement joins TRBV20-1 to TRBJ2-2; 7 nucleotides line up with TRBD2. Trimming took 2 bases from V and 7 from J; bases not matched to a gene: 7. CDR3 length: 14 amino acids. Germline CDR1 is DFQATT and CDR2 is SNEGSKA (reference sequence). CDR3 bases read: TGCAGTGCTAGACCCAGCGGGACGGTCGGGGAG. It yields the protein CSARPSGTVGE. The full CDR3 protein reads CSARPSGTVGELFF.

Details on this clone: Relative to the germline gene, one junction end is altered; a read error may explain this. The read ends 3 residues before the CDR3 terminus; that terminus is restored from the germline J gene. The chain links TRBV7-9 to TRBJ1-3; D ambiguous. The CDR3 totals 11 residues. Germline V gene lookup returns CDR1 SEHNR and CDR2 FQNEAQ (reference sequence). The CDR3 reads CSSSPRNTIYF. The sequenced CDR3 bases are TGTTCCAGCAGTCCAAGAAACACC.

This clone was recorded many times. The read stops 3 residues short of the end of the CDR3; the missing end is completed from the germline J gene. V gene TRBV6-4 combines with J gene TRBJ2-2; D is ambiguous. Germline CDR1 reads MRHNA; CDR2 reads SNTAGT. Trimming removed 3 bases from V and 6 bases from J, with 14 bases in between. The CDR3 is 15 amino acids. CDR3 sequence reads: CASSEHPGLSGELFF. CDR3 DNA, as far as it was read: TGTGCCAGCAGTGAACACCCAGGCCTCTCCGGGGAG.

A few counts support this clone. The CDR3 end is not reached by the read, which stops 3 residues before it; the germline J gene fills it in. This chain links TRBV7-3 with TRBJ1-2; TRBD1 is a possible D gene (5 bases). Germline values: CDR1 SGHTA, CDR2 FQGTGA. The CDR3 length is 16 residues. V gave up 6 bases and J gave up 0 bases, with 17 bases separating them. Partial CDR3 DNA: TGTGCCAGCAGTTTACTGGGGCAGCCTACTAACTATGGC. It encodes CASSLLGQPTNYG. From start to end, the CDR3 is CASSLLGQPTNYGYTF.

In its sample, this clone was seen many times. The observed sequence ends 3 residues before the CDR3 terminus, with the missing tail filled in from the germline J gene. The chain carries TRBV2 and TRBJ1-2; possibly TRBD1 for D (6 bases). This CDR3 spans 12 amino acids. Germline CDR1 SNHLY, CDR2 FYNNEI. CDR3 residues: CASSESRGGYTF. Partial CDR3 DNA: TGTGCCAGCAGTGAATCCAGGGGCGGC. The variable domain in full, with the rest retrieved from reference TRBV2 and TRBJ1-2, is EPEVTQTPSHQVTQMGQEVILRCVPISNHLYFYWYRQILGQKVEFLVSFYNNEISEKSEIFDDQFSVERPDGSNFTLKIRSTKLEDSAMYFCASSESRGGYTFGSGTRLTVV.

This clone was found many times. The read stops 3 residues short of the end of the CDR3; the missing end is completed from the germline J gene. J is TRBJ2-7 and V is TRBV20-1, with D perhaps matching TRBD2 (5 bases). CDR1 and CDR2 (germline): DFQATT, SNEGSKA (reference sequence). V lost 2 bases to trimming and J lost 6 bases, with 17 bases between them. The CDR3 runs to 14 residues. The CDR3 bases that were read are TGCAGTGCTAGACTAGCACACAGTCGGCTCGAG. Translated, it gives CSARLAHSRLE. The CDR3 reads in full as CSARLAHSRLEQYF.

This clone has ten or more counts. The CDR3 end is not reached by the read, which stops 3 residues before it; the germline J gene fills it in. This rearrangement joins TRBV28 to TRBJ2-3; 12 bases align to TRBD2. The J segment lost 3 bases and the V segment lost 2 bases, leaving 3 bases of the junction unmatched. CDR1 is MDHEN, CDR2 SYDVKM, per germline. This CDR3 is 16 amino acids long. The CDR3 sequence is CASSLSTSGGTDTQYF. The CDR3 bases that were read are TGTGCCAGCAGTTTAAGTACTAGCGGGGGGACAGATACG.

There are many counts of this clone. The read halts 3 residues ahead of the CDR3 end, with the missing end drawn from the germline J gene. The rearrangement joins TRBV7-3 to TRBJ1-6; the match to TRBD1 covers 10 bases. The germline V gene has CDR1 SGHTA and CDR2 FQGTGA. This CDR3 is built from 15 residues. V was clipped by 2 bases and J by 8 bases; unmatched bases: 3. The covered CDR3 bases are TGTGCCAGCAGCTTACTTGGGACAGGGGATTCACCC. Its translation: CASSLLGTGDSP. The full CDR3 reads CASSLLGTGDSPLHF.

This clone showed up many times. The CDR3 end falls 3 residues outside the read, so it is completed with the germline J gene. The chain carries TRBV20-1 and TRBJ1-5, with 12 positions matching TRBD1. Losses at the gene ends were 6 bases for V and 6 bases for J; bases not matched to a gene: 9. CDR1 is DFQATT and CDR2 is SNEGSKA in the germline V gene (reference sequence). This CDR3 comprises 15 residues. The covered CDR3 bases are TGCAGTGCGAAGCCCGGGACAGGGGGCCTTCAGCCC. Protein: CSAKPGTGGLQP. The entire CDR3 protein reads CSAKPGTGGLQPQHF.

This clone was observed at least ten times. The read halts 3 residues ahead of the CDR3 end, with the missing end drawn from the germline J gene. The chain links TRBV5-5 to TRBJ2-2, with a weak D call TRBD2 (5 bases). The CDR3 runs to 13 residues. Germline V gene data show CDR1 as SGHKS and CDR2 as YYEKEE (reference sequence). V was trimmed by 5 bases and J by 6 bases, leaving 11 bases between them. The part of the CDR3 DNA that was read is TGTGCCAGCAGAGTACCCGGGGCCGGGGAG. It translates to CASRVPGAGE. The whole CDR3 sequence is CASRVPGAGELFF.

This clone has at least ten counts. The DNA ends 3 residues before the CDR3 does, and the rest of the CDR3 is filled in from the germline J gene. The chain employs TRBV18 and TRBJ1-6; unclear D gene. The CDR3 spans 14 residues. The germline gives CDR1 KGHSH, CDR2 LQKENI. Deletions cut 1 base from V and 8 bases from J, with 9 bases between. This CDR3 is CASSPQGPHSPLHF. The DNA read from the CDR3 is TGTGCCAGCTCACCACAGGGCCCGCATTCACCC.

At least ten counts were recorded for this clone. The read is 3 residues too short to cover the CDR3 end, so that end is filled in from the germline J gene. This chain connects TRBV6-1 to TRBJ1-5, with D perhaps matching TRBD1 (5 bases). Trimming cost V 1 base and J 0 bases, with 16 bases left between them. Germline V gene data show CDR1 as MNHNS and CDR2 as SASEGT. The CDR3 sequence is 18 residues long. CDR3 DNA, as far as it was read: TGTGCCAGCAGTGAAGGCAACGGGGGGGTCTATAGCAATCAGCCC. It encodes CASSEGNGGVYSNQP. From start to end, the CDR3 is CASSEGNGGVYSNQPQHF.

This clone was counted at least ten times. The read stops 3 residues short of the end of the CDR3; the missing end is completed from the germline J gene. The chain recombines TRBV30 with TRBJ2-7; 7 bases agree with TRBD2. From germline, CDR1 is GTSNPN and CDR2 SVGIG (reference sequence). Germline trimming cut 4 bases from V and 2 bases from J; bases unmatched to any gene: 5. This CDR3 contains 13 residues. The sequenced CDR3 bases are TGTGCCTGGAAAGGCGGGAGACCCTACGAG. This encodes CAWKGGRPYE. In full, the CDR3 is CAWKGGRPYEQYF.

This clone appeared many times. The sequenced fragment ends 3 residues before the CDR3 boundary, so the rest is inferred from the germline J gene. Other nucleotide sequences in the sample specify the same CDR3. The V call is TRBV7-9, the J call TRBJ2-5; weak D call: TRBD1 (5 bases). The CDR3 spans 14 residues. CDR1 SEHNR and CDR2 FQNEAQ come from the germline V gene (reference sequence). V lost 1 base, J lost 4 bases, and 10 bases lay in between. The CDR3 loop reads CASSLGGQGETQYF. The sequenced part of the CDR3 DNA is TGTGCCAGCAGCTTAGGGGGCCAGGGAGAGACC.

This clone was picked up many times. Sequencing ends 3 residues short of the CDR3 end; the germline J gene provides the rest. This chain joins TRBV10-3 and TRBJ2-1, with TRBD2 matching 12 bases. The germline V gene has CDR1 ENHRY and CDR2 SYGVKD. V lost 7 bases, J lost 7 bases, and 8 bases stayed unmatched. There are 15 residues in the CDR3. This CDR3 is CAITPLAGGGNEQFF. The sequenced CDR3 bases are TGTGCCATCACCCCCCTAGCGGGAGGGGGGAATGAG.

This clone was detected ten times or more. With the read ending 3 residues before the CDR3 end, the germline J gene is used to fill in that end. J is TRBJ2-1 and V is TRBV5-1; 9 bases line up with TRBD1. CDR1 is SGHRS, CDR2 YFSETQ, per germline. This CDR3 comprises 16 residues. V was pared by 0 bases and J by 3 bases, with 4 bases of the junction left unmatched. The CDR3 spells CASSLDSDRGYNEQFF. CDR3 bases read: TGCGCCAGCAGCTTGGATTCGGACAGGGGCTACAATGAG.